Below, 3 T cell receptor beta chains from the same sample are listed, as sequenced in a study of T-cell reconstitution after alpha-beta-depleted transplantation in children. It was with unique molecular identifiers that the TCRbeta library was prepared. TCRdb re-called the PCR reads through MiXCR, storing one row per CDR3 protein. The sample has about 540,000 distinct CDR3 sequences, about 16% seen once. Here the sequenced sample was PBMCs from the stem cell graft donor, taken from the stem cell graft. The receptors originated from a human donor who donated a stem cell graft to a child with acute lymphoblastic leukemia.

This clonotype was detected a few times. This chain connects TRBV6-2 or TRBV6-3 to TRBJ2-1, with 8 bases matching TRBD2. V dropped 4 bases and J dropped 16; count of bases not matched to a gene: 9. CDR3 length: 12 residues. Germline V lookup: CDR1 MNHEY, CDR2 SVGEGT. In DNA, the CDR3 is TGTGCCAGCAGTTGGGGACTAGGCGGGACTTTCTTC. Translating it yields CASSWGLGGTFF.

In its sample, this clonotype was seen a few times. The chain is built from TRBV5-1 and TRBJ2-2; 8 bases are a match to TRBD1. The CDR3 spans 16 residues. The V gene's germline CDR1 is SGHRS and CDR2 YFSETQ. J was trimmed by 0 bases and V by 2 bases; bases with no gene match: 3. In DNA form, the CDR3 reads TGCGCCAGCAGCTTCGACAGGGGCTCGAACACCGGGGAGCTGTTTTTT. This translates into CASSFDRGSNTGELFF.

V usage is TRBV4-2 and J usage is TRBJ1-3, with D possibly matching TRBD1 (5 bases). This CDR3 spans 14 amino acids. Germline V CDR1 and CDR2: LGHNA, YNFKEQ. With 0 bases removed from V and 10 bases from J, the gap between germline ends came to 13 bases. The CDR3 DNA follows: TGTGCCAGCAGCCAAGAAAGGGGATCCGGGACCATATATTTT. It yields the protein CASSQERGSGTIYF.